This passage covers 3 T cell receptor beta chains from one sample sequenced in a study of molecular identifiers for immune sequencing clone quantification. TCRdb re-called the PCR reads with MiXCR, one entry per CDR3 protein. The top ten hold around 1.8% of the sample, which has roughly 9,700 distinct CDR3 sequences, approximately 19% seen once. The sample comprised naive CD8+ T cells from blood, with Jurkat cell RNA spiked in. Subset meaning: FACS-sorted CD8+CD4-CCR7+CD45RA+ naive T cells. The receptors were sampled from a human donor in good health. Some libraries in this study had Jurkat cell RNA spiked in.

About this clonotype itself: It may be a read error: a sequence one base away is much more abundant. This chain connects TRBV19 to TRBJ2-1; 12 bases align to TRBD2. The CDR3 contains 15 residues. CDR1 is LNHDA and CDR2 is SQIVND in the germline V gene (reference sequence). V lost 5 bases, J lost 8 bases, and 7 bases stayed unmatched. The CDR3 DNA is TGTGCCAGTAGTTCTTGGACTAGCGGGACCGATGAGCAGTTCTTC. It encodes CASSSWTSGTDEQFF.

This clonotype is medium-sized by share. CDR3 nucleotide sequence: TGTGCCAGCAGTTCTACACAGGAACTAGCCAAAAACATTCAGTACTTC. Amino acids: CASSSTQELAKNIQYF. This sequence joins TRBV28 and TRBJ2-4; D possibly corresponds to TRBD1 (5 bases). From germline, CDR1 is MDHEN and CDR2 SYDVKM. The CDR3 loop spans 16 amino acids. V gave up 4 bases and J gave up 0 bases, with 13 bases separating them.

The table lists this clonotype with a count of one. V and J are TRBV3-1 and TRBJ2-2; weak D call: TRBD2 (5 bases). Germline V gives CDR1 LGHDT, CDR2 YNNKEL (reference sequence). Trimming stripped 8 bases from V and 0 bases from J, with 19 bases between. CDR3 size: 17 residues. Written as DNA, the CDR3 is TGTGCCAGCGTCCACGCTTCTTCGGGATCGAACACCGGGGAGCTGTTTTTT. This gives the protein CASVHASSGSNTGELFF.